Listed below are T cell receptor beta chains from one sample, sequenced in a study of shared clonotypes between healthy human individuals. The table came from immunoSEQ multiplex PCR; TCRdb's copy has only in-frame clones and leaves some out. Of nearly 2 million clones detected, 85% to 95% appear once; the ten largest clones hold 1% to 1.5%. Specimen: naive CD8+ T cells sorted from blood. All receptors derive from a man younger than 35 in good health. Each CDR3 is given with its conserved first and last residue. Fields, in order: CDR3 protein, V gene, D gene, J gene. D genes are given only for firm matches.

CDR3aa: CASSPPGPINTIYF
v_gene: TRBV7-6
d_gene: NA
j_gene: TRBJ1-3

CDR3aa: CASSPGQGIYEQYF
v_gene: TRBV6-5
d_gene: TRBD1
j_gene: TRBJ2-7

CDR3aa: CASSLGGTTNTGELFF
v_gene: TRBV7-9
d_gene: NA
j_gene: TRBJ2-2

CDR3aa: CASSYLGALQPQHF
v_gene: TRBV7-2
d_gene: NA
j_gene: TRBJ1-5

CDR3aa: CASSYGQGAWNTEAFF
v_gene: TRBV6-5
d_gene: TRBD1
j_gene: TRBJ1-1

CDR3aa: CASSYGTGNEKLFF
v_gene: TRBV6-5
d_gene: TRBD1
j_gene: TRBJ1-4

CDR3aa: CASRLFELDGYTF
v_gene: TRBV5-6
d_gene: NA
j_gene: TRBJ1-2

CDR3aa: CSAQTRSSYEQYF
v_gene: TRBV29-1
d_gene: NA
j_gene: TRBJ2-7

CDR3aa: CASSQTTSGYEQYF
v_gene: TRBV4-1
d_gene: TRBD2
j_gene: TRBJ2-7

CDR3aa: CAISEARGALREQYF
v_gene: TRBV10-3
d_gene: NA
j_gene: TRBJ2-7

CDR3aa: CASRLAGTPETQYF
v_gene: TRBV27
d_gene: TRBD2
j_gene: TRBJ2-5

CDR3aa: CASNGTGTYEQYF
v_gene: TRBV10-1
d_gene: TRBD1
j_gene: TRBJ2-7

CDR3aa: CASSKGQGEQYF
v_gene: TRBV9
d_gene: TRBD1
j_gene: TRBJ2-7

CDR3aa: CASSLRQATNEKLFF
v_gene: TRBV7-3
d_gene: NA
j_gene: TRBJ1-4

CDR3aa: CASSDNSYGYTF
v_gene: TRBV2
d_gene: NA
j_gene: TRBJ1-2

CDR3aa: CASSGGRWVEQYF
v_gene: TRBV2
d_gene: NA
j_gene: TRBJ2-7

CDR3aa: CASSEGFKGEDTYEQYF
v_gene: TRBV6-1
d_gene: NA
j_gene: TRBJ2-7

CDR3aa: CASSPGTGVNEKLFF
v_gene: TRBV5-6
d_gene: TRBD1
j_gene: TRBJ1-4

CDR3aa: CAISDRDYSYNEQFF
v_gene: TRBV10-3
d_gene: TRBD2
j_gene: TRBJ2-1

CDR3aa: CASSLGAGLRDTQYF
v_gene: TRBV5-6
d_gene: TRBD2
j_gene: TRBJ2-3

CDR3aa: CASRGTGASYNEQFF
v_gene: TRBV6-5
d_gene: TRBD1
j_gene: TRBJ2-1

CDR3aa: CASSLDGTDGNTIYF
v_gene: TRBV7-2
d_gene: NA
j_gene: TRBJ1-3

CDR3aa: CASSPEGLVVMAGELFF
v_gene: TRBV9
d_gene: NA
j_gene: TRBJ2-2

CDR3aa: CSVEVGDYEQYF
v_gene: TRBV29-1
d_gene: NA
j_gene: TRBJ2-7

CDR3aa: CASSQGAGAPLNEQFF
v_gene: TRBV4-1
d_gene: NA
j_gene: TRBJ2-1

CDR3aa: CASSEERTGGYEQYF
v_gene: TRBV6-1
d_gene: TRBD1
j_gene: TRBJ2-7

CDR3aa: CASSKTGASYEQYF
v_gene: TRBV27
d_gene: TRBD1
j_gene: TRBJ2-7